This T cell receptor (beta chain) was sequenced in a study of cytotoxic CD8 clonotypes in ibrutinib-treated CLL. The CDR3 is 15 amino acids. Sequencing sought depths of 1 in 200,000 to 1 in 1 million T cells. Repertoires were generated with immunoSEQ multiplex PCR, while TCRdb's copy carries only in-frame clones and drops some. In the table there are about 92,000 clones, 70% to 80% of which are singletons. The chain has TRBV21-1 and TRBJ1-4. TRBV21-1 is a pseudogene segment. The receptor comes from a human donor with chronic lymphocytic leukemia. The sample here was PBMCs, taken after 24 months of ibrutinib treatment. The CDR3 protein is CASNEQGRSNEKLFF. CDR3 sequence (DNA): TGTGCCAGCAACGAACAAGGTCGGTCTAATGAAAAACTGTTTTTT.